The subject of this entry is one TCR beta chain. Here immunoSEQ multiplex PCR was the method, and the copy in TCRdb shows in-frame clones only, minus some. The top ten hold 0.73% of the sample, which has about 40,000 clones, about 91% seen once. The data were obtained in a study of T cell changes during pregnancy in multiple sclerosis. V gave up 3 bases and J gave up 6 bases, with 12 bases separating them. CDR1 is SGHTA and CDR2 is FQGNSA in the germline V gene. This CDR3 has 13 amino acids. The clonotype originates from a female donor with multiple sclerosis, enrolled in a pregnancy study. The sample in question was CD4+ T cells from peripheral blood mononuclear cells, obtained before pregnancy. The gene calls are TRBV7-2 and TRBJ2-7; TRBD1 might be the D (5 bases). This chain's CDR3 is CASSFVPGSEQYF. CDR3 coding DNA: TGTGCCAGCAGCTTCGTACCAGGGTCCGAGCAGTACTTC.